One T cell receptor beta chain is described in this entry. Its antigen is still unknown. The data originate from a study of shared clonotypes between healthy human individuals. Findings and limits, study-wide: A reduction in generation probabilities was seen for non-shared clonotypes relative to those shared by all four donors. The researchers took only blood, and tissue repertoires probably look different.

V lost 6 bases, J lost 6 bases, and 15 bases lay in between. Germline V gene lookup returns CDR1 LNHDA and CDR2 SQIVND (reference sequence). CDR3 length: 14 residues. Each subset's genomic DNA was shared equally among a number of immunoSEQ plates. TCRdb's table, derived via immunoSEQ multiplex PCR, lists solely in-frame clones and lacks some. The sample lists approximately 590,000 clones; about 95% were seen once. In the naive CD8 group, cells lacked CD45RO and were positively selected for CCR7, so terminally differentiated effector memory CD45RA+ cells were left out. Those who donated, Caucasian adults without exception, all lived in Nashville, Tennessee.

This TCR was sampled from a woman aged 25 to 45 in good health. The V call is TRBV19, the J call TRBJ2-1, with D tentatively TRBD1 or TRBD2 (6 bases each). Specimen: naive CD8+ T cells sorted from blood. CDR3 sequence: CASSHRVAVNEQFF. The DNA for the CDR3 is TGTGCCAGTAGCCACAGGGTAGCGGTCAATGAGCAGTTCTTC.